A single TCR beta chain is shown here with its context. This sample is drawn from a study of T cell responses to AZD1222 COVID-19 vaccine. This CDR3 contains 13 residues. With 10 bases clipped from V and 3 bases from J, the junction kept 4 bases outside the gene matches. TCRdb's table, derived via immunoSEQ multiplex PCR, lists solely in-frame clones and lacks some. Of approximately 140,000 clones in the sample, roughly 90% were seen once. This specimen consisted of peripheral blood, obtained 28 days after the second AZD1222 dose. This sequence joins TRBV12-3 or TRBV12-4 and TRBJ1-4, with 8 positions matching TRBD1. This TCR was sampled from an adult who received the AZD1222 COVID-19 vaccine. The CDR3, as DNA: TGTGCCACCCAGGGGGCGGCTAATGAAAAACTGTTTTTT. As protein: CATQGAANEKLFF.